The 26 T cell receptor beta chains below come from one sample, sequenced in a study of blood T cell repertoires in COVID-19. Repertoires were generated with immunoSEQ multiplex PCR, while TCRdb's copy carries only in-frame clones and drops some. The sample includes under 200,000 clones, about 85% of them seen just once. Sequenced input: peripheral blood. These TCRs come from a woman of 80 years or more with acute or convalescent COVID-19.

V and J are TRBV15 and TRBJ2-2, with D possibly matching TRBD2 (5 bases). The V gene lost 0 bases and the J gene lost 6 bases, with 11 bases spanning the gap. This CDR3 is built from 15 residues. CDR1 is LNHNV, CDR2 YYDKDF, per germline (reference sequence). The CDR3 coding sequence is TGTGCCACCAGCAGAGATATATGGGGAGCCGGGGAGCTGTTTTTT. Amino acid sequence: CATSRDIWGAGELFF.

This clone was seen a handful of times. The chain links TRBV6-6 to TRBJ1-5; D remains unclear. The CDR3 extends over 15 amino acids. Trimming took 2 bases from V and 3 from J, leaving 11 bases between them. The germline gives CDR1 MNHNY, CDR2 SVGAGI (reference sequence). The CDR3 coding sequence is TGTGCCAGCAGTTACACGCGGGGATTCAATCAGCCCCAGCATTTT. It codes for CASSYTRGFNQPQHF.

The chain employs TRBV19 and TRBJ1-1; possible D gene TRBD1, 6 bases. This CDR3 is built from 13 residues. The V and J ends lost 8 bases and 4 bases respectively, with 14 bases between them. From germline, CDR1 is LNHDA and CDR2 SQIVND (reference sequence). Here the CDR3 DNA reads TGTGCCAGTGGTCACAGGGTGGGCACTGAAGCTTTCTTT. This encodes CASGHRVGTEAFF.

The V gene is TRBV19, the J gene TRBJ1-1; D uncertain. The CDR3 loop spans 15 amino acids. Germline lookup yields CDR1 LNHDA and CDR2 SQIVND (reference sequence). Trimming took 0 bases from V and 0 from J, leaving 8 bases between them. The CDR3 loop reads CASSIDLSVNTEAFF. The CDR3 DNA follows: TGTGCCAGTAGTATAGATCTGTCCGTGAACACTGAAGCTTTCTTT.

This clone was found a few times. The chain's CDR3 is CASSKSLGATEAFF. CDR3 DNA: TGTGCCAGTAGTAAGTCCCTAGGGGCCACTGAAGCTTTCTTT. The chain uses TRBV19 and TRBJ1-1, with a possible D match to TRBD1 (5 bases). V was shortened by 4 bases and J by 4 bases, with 13 bases between the two germline ends. This CDR3 contains 14 residues. The germline V gene has CDR1 LNHDA and CDR2 SQIVND (reference sequence). Together with reference TRBV19 and TRBJ1-1, the CDR3 gives the full variable domain: DGGITQSPKYLFRKEGQNVTLSCEQNLNHDAMYWYRQDPGQGLRLIYYSQIVNDFQKGDIAEGYSVSREKKESFPLTVTSAQKNPTAFYLCASSKSLGATEAFFGQGTRLTVV.

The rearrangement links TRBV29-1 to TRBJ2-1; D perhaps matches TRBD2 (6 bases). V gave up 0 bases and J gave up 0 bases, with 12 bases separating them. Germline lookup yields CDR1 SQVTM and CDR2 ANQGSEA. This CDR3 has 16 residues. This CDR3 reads CSVEDYRGYSYNEQFF. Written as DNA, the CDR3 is TGCAGCGTTGAAGATTATCGGGGGTACTCCTACAATGAGCAGTTCTTC.

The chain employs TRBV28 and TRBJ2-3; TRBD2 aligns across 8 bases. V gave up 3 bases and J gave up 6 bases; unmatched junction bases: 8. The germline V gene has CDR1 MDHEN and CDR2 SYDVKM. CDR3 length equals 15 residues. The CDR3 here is CASSFLSGIADTQYF. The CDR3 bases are TGTGCCAGCAGTTTTCTTAGCGGGATTGCGGATACGCAGTATTTT.

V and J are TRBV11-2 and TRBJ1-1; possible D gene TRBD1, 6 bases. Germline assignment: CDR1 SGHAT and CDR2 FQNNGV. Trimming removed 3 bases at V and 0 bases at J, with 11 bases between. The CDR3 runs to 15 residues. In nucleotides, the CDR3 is TGTGCCAGCAGCTTTGCAGGGGCAATGAACACTGAAGCTTTCTTT. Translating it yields CASSFAGAMNTEAFF.

This CDR3 reads CASSQNLYEQYF. CDR3 nucleotides: TGTGCCAGCAGCCAAAATCTCTACGAGCAGTACTTC. The rearrangement uses TRBV3-1 (or the pseudogene TRBV3-2) and TRBJ2-7, with no clear D. The CDR3 covers 12 residues. The V gene's germline CDR1 is LGHDT and CDR2 YNNKEL (reference sequence). The V end was cut by 2 bases, the J end by 3 bases, with 5 bases between.

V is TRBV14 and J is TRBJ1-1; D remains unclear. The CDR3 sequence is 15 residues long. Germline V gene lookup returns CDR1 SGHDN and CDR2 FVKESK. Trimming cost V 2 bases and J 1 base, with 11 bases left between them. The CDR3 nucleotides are TGTGCCAGCAGCCAACTGCCGGGTGGGAACACTGAAGCTTTCTTT. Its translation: CASSQLPGGNTEAFF.

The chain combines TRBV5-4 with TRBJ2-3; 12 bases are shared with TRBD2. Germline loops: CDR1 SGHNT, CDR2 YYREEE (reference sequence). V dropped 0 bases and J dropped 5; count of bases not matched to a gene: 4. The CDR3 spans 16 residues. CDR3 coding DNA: TGTGCCAGCAGCTTGGCCGGACTAGCGGGACGAGATACGCAGTATTTT. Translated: CASSLAGLAGRDTQYF.

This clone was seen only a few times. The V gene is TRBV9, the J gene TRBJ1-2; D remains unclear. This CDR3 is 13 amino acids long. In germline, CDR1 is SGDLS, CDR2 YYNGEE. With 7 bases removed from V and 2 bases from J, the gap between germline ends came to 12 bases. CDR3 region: CASSEVANYGYTF. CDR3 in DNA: TGTGCCAGCTCAGAGGTCGCGAACTATGGCTACACCTTC.

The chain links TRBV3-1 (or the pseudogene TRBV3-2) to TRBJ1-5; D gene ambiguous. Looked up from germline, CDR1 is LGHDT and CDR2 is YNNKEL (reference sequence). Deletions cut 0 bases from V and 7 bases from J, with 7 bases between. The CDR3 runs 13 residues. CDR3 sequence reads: CASSQDILQPQHF. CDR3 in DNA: TGTGCCAGCAGCCAAGATATCCTACAGCCCCAGCATTTT.

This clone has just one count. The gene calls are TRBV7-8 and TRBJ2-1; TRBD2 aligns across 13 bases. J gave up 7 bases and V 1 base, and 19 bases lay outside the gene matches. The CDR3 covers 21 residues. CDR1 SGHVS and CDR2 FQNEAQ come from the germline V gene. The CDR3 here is CASSLVTRPPRLAGGDNEQFF. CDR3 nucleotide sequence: TGTGCCAGCAGCTTAGTAACCAGGCCGCCCCGACTAGCGGGAGGTGATAATGAGCAGTTCTTC.

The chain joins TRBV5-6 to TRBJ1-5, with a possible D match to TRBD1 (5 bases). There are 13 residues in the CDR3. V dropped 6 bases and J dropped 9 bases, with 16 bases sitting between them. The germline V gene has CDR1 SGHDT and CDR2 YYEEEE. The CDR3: CASTSWGSRPQHF. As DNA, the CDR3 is TGTGCCAGCACTTCCTGGGGCTCCCGGCCCCAGCATTTT.

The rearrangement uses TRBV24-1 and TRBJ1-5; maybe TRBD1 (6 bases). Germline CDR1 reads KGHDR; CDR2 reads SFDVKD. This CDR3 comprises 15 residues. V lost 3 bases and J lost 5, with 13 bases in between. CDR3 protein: CATSDAQGWYQPQHF. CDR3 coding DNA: TGTGCCACCAGTGATGCACAGGGTTGGTATCAGCCCCAGCATTTT.

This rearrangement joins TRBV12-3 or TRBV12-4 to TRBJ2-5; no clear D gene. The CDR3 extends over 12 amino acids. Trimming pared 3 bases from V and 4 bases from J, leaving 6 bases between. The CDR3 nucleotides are TGTGCCAGCAGTTTCGACACAGAGACCCAGTACTTC. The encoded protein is CASSFDTETQYF.

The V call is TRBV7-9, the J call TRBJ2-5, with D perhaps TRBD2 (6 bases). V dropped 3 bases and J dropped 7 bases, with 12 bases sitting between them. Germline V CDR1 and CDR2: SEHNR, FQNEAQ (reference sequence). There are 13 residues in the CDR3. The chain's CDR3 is CASSLEGPGTQYF. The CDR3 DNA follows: TGTGCCAGCAGCTTGGAGGGACCCGGGACCCAGTACTTC.

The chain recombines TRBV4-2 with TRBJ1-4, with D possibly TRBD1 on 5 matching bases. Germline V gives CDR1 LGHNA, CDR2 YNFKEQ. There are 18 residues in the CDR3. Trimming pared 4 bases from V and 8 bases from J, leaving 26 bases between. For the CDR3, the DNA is TGTGCCAGCAGCCCCGGGGGGTATTTCGGGTTGGCAACCGAAAAACTGTTTTTT. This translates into CASSPGGYFGLATEKLFF.

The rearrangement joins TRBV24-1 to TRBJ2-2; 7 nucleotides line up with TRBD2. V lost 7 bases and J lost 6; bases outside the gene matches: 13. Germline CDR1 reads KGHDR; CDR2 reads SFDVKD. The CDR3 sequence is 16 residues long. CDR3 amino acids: CATSPAGVKGPGELFF. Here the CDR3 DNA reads TGTGCCACCAGCCCTGCGGGGGTCAAGGGGCCCGGGGAGCTGTTTTTT.

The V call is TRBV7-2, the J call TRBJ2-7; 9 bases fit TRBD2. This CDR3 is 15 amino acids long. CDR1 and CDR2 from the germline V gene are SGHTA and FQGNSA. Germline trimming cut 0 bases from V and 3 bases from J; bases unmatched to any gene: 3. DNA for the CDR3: TGTGCCAGCAGCTTAGCAACTAGCGGGCTCTACGAGCAGTACTTC. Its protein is CASSLATSGLYEQYF.

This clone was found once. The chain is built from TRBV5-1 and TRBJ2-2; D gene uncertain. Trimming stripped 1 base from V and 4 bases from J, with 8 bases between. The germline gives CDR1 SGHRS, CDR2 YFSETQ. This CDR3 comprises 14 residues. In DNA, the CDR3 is TGCGCCAGCAGCTTGCTCGCGATCACCGGGGAGCTGTTTTTT. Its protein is CASSLLAITGELFF.

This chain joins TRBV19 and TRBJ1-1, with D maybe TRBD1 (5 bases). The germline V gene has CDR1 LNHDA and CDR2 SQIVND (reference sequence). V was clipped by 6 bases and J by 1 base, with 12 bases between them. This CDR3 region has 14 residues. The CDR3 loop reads CASSFPQGNTEAFF. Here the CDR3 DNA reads TGTGCCAGTAGCTTTCCTCAGGGGAACACTGAAGCTTTCTTT.

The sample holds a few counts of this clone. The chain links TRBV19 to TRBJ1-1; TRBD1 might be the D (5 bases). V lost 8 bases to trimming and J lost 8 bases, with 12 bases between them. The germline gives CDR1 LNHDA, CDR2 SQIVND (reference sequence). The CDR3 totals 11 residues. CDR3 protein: CASVGQGEAFF. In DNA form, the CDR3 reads TGTGCCAGTGTGGGGCAGGGAGAAGCTTTCTTT.

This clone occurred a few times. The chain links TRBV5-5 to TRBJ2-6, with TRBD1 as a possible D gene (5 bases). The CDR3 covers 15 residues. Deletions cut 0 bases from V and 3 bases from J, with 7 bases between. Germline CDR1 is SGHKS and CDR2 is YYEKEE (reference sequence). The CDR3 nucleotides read TGTGCCAGCAGCTTGGAGGGGTATGGGGCCAACGTCCTGACTTTC. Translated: CASSLEGYGANVLTF.

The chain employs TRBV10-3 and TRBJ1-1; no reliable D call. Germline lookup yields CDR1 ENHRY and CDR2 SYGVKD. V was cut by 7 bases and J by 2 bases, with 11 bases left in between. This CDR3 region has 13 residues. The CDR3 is CAIKEVTNTEAFF. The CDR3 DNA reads TGTGCCATCAAAGAAGTTACTAACACTGAAGCTTTCTTT.